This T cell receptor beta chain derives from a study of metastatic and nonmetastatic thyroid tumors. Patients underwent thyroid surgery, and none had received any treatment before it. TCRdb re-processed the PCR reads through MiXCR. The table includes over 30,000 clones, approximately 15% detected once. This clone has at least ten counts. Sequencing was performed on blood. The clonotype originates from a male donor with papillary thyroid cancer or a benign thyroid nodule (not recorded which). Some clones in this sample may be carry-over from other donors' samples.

This CDR3 is CASSRGGDTDTQYF. DNA of the CDR3: TGCGCCAGCAGCAGAGGCGGGGACACAGATACGCAGTATTTT. This chain links TRBV5-1 with TRBJ2-3; D perhaps matches TRBD2 (6 bases). Trimming removed 4 bases from V and 2 bases from J, with 11 bases in between. CDR1 SGHRS and CDR2 YFSETQ come from the germline V gene. The CDR3 covers 14 residues.